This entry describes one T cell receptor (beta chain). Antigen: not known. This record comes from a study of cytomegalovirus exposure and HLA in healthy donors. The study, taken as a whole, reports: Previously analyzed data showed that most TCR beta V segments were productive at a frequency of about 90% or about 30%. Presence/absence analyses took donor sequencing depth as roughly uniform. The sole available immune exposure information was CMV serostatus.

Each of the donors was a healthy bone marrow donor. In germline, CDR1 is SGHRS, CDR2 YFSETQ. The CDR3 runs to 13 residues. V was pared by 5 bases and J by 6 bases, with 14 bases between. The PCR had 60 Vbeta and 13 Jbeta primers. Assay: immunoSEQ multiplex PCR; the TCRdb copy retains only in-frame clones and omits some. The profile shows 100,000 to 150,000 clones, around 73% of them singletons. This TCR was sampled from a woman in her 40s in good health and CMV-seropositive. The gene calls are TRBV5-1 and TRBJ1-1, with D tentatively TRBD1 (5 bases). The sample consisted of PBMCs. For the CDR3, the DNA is TGCGCCAGCAGTCCTGATGGGGACTCTGAAGCTTTCTTT. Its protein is CASSPDGDSEAFF.